This T cell receptor (beta chain) was profiled in a study of blood T cell repertoires in COVID-19. Study context: T cells, B-cell-depleted T cells, or PBMCs supplied cDNA or gDNA.

This CDR3 contains 17 residues. CDR1 and CDR2 (germline): KGHSH, LQKENI. V lost 3 bases, J lost 6 bases, and 12 bases stayed unmatched. Original analysis: Amplification of reference gene primers was used by the study to estimate nucleated cell counts. Libraries were prepared by immunoSEQ multiplex PCR; TCRdb keeps only in-frame clonotypes and omits some of them. V, J and clone size are those of that table, while D and trimming were read from the DNA. This table holds a few hundred thousand clones, roughly 86% found once. This TCR was sampled from a woman in her twenties or thirties who had recovered from COVID-19. What was sequenced was peripheral blood. The V and J genes are TRBV18 and TRBJ2-2; 8 positions match TRBD1. The CDR3, as DNA: TGTGCCAGCTCACCCCGCCCAGGACAGGGCGTCCCCGGGGAGCTGTTTTTT. This translates into CASSPRPGQGVPGELFF.